What follows are 8 T cell receptor beta chains derived from one specimen sequenced in a study of shared clonotypes between healthy human individuals. TCRdb's copy holds only in-frame clones and misses some; the assay was immunoSEQ multiplex PCR. The sample holds about 690,000 clones, 90% seen once. Sequencing input: memory CD8+ T cells from PBMCs. The sample's subset: CD45RO+ cells pooled with CCR7-negative TemRA cells. These TCRs come from a man younger than 35 in good health. Some clones in this sample may be carry-over from other donors' samples.

This sequence joins TRBV28 and TRBJ2-5; D may be TRBD1 (5 bases). CDR1 is MDHEN, CDR2 SYDVKM, per germline. The CDR3 is made up of 15 amino acids. Trimming removed 3 bases at V and 0 bases at J, with 11 bases between. The CDR3: CASSFGATDQETQYF. The CDR3 region has the DNA TGTGCCAGCAGTTTTGGCGCGACAGACCAAGAGACCCAGTACTTC.

V is TRBV27 and J is TRBJ2-3; D may be TRBD2 (7 bases). Trimming removed 5 bases from V and 6 bases from J, with 18 bases in between. Germline-derived CDR1 and CDR2 are MNHEY and SMNVEV (reference sequence). The CDR3 covers 15 residues. CDR3 in DNA: TGTGCCAGCAGTCCTGTGCGGAGGGGGGGTGATACGCAGTATTTT. This gives the protein CASSPVRRGGDTQYF.

This clone has a single count. The V call is TRBV6-1, the J call TRBJ1-5; the D gene is possibly TRBD1 (5 bases). Trimming cost V 2 bases and J 5 bases, with 13 bases left between them. The CDR3 loop spans 15 amino acids. Germline loops: CDR1 MNHNS, CDR2 SASEGT. The CDR3 region has the DNA TGTGCCAGCAGTGAAATGGGTAGGGGCCATCAGCCCCAGCATTTT. Encoded protein: CASSEMGRGHQPQHF.

The CDR3 nucleotides read TGCGCCAGCAGCCAAGAGGGTTTGGGGGAGGGGCAAAACATTCAGTACTTC. This sequence encodes CASSQEGLGEGQNIQYF. The V gene is TRBV4-3, the J gene TRBJ2-4; the match to TRBD2 covers 7 bases. The CDR3 is 17 amino acids. The germline gives CDR1 LGHNA, CDR2 YSLEER. With V trimmed by 0 bases and J by 5 bases, 10 bases remained unmatched.

V gene TRBV7-9 combines with J gene TRBJ2-5; D is possibly TRBD1 (6 bases). The germline V gene has CDR1 SEHNR and CDR2 FQNEAQ (reference sequence). CDR3 length: 14 amino acids. V was trimmed by 5 bases and J by 0 bases, leaving 10 bases between them. The CDR3 spells CASSPWDNQETQYF. DNA of the CDR3: TGTGCCAGCAGCCCATGGGACAACCAAGAGACCCAGTACTTC. The variable domain in full, with the rest retrieved from reference TRBV7-9 and TRBJ2-5, is DTGVSQNPRHKITKRGQNVTFRCDPISEHNRLYWYRQTLGQGPEFLTYFQNEAQLEKSRLLSDRFSAERPKGSFSTLEIQRTEQGDSAMYLCASSPWDNQETQYFGPGTRLLVL.

The chain employs TRBV5-5 and TRBJ2-7; the D is unclear. This CDR3 spans 15 amino acids. The germline V gene encodes CDR1 SGHKS and CDR2 YYEKEE (reference sequence). V was clipped by 4 bases and J by 2 bases, with 16 bases between them. Here the CDR3 DNA reads TGTGCCAGCAGCCAGACTGGACCGAGAACCTACGAGCAGTACTTC. This sequence encodes CASSQTGPRTYEQYF.

Written as DNA, the CDR3 is TGTGCCAGTAGTATAGGGGTCGTAGGCTACGAGCAGTACTTC. As protein: CASSIGVVGYEQYF. J is TRBJ2-7 and V is TRBV19; D is unclear. The CDR3 covers 14 residues. The germline gives CDR1 LNHDA, CDR2 SQIVND (reference sequence). Deletions cut 1 base from V and 3 bases from J, with 10 bases between.

CDR3 in amino acids: CASSVYERRGVSHEQFF. CDR3 bases: TGTGCCAGCAGCGTCTACGAACGGCGCGGCGTTTCGCATGAGCAGTTCTTC. The chain joins TRBV4-2 to TRBJ2-1, with unresolved D. CDR3 length: 17 amino acids. Trimming took 5 bases from V and 8 from J, leaving 25 bases between them. CDR1 is LGHNA, CDR2 YNFKEQ, per germline.